A single sample is the source of the 9 T cell receptor beta chains below, sequenced in a study of long-term antiretroviral therapy in people with HIV. The immunoSEQ assay was v3.0, run at survey level. Generated by immunoSEQ multiplex PCR, the TCRdb table keeps only in-frame clones and is missing some. The data show fewer than 40,000 clones, with around 94% seen just once and around 3.8% held by the top ten. The source was unsorted PBMCs, collected around 5.3 years after starting antiretroviral therapy. All receptors come from a woman aged 50 to 60 with HIV.

In its sample, this clone was seen a few times. The CDR3 protein is CASSLSLQGAKNIQYF. As DNA, the CDR3 is TGTGCCAGCAGCTTAAGCCTACAGGGAGCCAAAAACATTCAGTACTTC. The chain is built from TRBV7-2 and TRBJ2-4; D may be TRBD1 (6 bases). Looked up from germline, CDR1 is SGHTA and CDR2 is FQGNSA. Trimming shortened V by 2 bases and J by 0 bases, and 11 bases separated the two germline ends. The CDR3 is 16 residues long.

The rearrangement uses TRBV19 and TRBJ2-4; D unclear. Trimming left V 7 bases short and J 0 bases short, with 16 bases between. From germline, CDR1 is LNHDA and CDR2 SQIVND (reference sequence). The CDR3 loop spans 16 amino acids. The CDR3: CASTERLTIAKNIQYF. For the CDR3, the DNA is TGTGCCAGTACAGAACGGTTAACCATAGCCAAAAACATTCAGTACTTC.

The V gene is TRBV11-2, the J gene TRBJ2-3; 7 bases are a match to TRBD1. V gave up 3 bases and J gave up 2 bases; unmatched junction bases: 5. The CDR3 contains 15 residues. Germline V CDR1 and CDR2: SGHAT, FQNNGV. CDR3 DNA sequence: TGTGCCAGCAGCTTTTCCGGGACAGTCACAGATACGCAGTATTTT. It codes for CASSFSGTVTDTQYF.

The chain employs TRBV6-5 and TRBJ1-2; no clear D gene. The CDR3 length is 15 residues. CDR1 MNHEY and CDR2 SVGAGI come from the germline V gene. Trimming left V 10 bases short and J 3 bases short, with 21 bases between. CDR3 nucleotide sequence: TGTGCCACGCGAGCGGCCCCTGCAGCACACTATGGCTACACCTTC. Its translation is CATRAAPAAHYGYTF.

V usage is TRBV4-2 and J usage is TRBJ1-4; possibly TRBD1 for D (6 bases). The CDR3 sequence is 19 residues long. Trimming stripped 0 bases from V and 0 bases from J, with 17 bases between. Germline CDR1 and CDR2: LGHNA and YNFKEQ. CDR3 in amino acids: CASSQDKGDRVATNEKLFF. The CDR3 DNA reads TGTGCCAGCAGCCAAGATAAGGGGGACCGCGTTGCAACTAATGAAAAACTGTTTTTT.

The V and J genes are TRBV27 and TRBJ1-4, with 7 bases identical to TRBD1. There are 16 residues in the CDR3. Trimming at V came to 4 bases and at J to 8 bases, leaving 13 bases not matched to a gene. Looked up from germline, CDR1 is MNHEY and CDR2 is SMNVEV (reference sequence). CDR3 sequence reads: CASSSQRQGAYEKLFF. For the CDR3, the DNA is TGTGCCAGCAGTTCCCAGCGACAGGGTGCCTACGAAAAACTGTTTTTT.

The chain joins TRBV7-6 to TRBJ1-1; 10 nucleotides line up with TRBD1. V lost 3 bases to trimming and J lost 5 bases; unmatched junction nucleotides: 3. The V gene's germline CDR1 is SGHVS and CDR2 FNYEAQ. This CDR3 contains 14 residues. This CDR3 is CASSLTGGKTEAFF. The CDR3 DNA follows: TGTGCCAGCAGCTTGACAGGGGGCAAGACTGAAGCTTTCTTT.

The chain has TRBV12-5 and TRBJ1-1, with 8 bases identical to TRBD1. Germline V CDR1 and CDR2: LGHNT, FRNRAP. The CDR3 spans 13 residues. V lost 5 bases and J lost 6; bases outside the gene matches: 5. The CDR3 DNA sequence: TGTGCTAGTGGTGCAACAGGGGGGGCTGAAGCTTTCTTT. The encoded protein is CASGATGGAEAFF.

The chain links TRBV19 to TRBJ1-3, with D tentatively TRBD1 (5 bases). The germline CDR1 and CDR2 sequences are LNHDA and SQIVND (reference sequence). This CDR3 comprises 15 residues. V shed 7 bases and J shed 0 bases, with 13 bases lying between them. For the CDR3, the DNA is TGTGCCAGTACCTCCTTCGGGGCCTCTGGAAACACCATATATTTT. It is translated as CASTSFGASGNTIYF.